The 19 T cell receptor beta chains below all came from one sample that was sequenced in a study of neurological immune-mediated disorders. From the 5' RACE reads, TCRdb called clonotypes with MiXCR, one entry per CDR3 protein. The table shows under 40,000 distinct CDR3 sequences, with less than 15% occurring only once. Sequencing was done on a sample of PBMCs. These receptors all stem from a woman aged 45-59 years with HTLV-1-associated myelopathy (HAM/TSP).

This clonotype was found many times. The chain couples TRBV7-8 to TRBJ2-1; weak D call: TRBD2 (6 bases). CDR3 length: 15 residues. The germline V gene has CDR1 SGHVS and CDR2 FQNEAQ. The V and J ends lost 0 bases and 3 bases respectively, with 9 bases between them. The CDR3 here is CASSLARDGYNEQFF. In DNA, the CDR3 is TGTGCCAGCAGCTTAGCGCGGGACGGCTACAATGAGCAGTTCTTC.

The chain joins TRBV5-1 to TRBJ2-3; 10 bases fit TRBD2. The V segment lost 4 bases and the J segment 5 bases; nucleotides outside the gene matches: 1. This CDR3 contains 13 residues. CDR1 is SGHRS, CDR2 YFSETQ, per germline. CDR3 nucleotide sequence: TGCGCCAGCAGCCTAGCGGGGGAAGATACGCAGTATTTT. Residues: CASSLAGEDTQYF. Drawing the rest from reference TRBV5-1 and TRBJ2-3, the complete variable domain is KAGVTQTPRYLIKTRGQQVTLSCSPISGHRSVSWYQQTPGQGLQFLFEYFSETQRNKGNFPGRFSGRQFSNSRSEMNVSTLELGDSALYLCASSLAGEDTQYFGPGTRLTVL.

Ten or more counts support this clonotype. The rearrangement uses TRBV20-1 and TRBJ2-3, with 11 bases fitting TRBD2. This CDR3 has 16 residues. V lost 6 bases to trimming and J lost 1 base; unmatched junction nucleotides: 9. Germline V CDR1 and CDR2: DFQATT, SNEGSKA (reference sequence). The DNA of the CDR3 is TGCAGTGCCGGGGAGCTAGCGGGGGGCCGCACAGATACGCAGTATTTT. Its translation: CSAGELAGGRTDTQYF.

This clonotype was counted ten times or more. This chain joins TRBV12-3 or TRBV12-4 and TRBJ2-7, with 15 bases fitting TRBD2. V dropped 1 base and J dropped 2; count of bases not matched to a gene: 9. The CDR3 spans 19 residues. The CDR3: CASSLGGTSGGRTPYEQYF. CDR3 DNA sequence: TGTGCCAGCAGTTTAGGTGGGACTAGCGGGGGGCGAACCCCCTACGAGCAGTACTTC.

Of note for this clonotype: Compared with germline, one end of the junction differs, possibly owing to a read error. The CDR3, as DNA: TGTGCCATCAGTGTGGGACACTCGAGCTCTGGAAACACAATATATTTT. Amino acids: CAISVGHSSSGNTIYF. V and J are TRBV10-3 and TRBJ1-3; tentatively, D is TRBD1 (6 bases). CDR3 length: 16 residues. From germline, CDR1 is ENHRY and CDR2 SYGVKD.

The chain combines TRBV10-3 with TRBJ1-2, with D hard to call. The CDR3 covers 13 residues. Trimming took off 6 bases at V and 8 bases at J, with 16 bases between the two ends. Germline values: CDR1 ENHRY, CDR2 SYGVKD. CDR3 loop: CAIRGLTTGGYTF. The DNA for the CDR3 is TGTGCCATCAGAGGGCTAACAACGGGAGGCTACACCTTC.

Ten or more counts support this clonotype. This chain joins TRBV5-1 and TRBJ2-5, with 8 bases aligning to TRBD1. CDR1 and CDR2 from the germline V gene are SGHRS and YFSETQ. V lost 0 bases and J lost 0; bases outside the gene matches: 4. This CDR3 contains 16 residues. In DNA form, the CDR3 reads TGCGCCAGCAGCTTGGAGAGGGACAGGTACCAAGAGACCCAGTACTTC. Its protein is CASSLERDRYQETQYF.

This clonotype occurred many times. V gene TRBV6-2 or TRBV6-3 combines with J gene TRBJ2-1; TRBD1 aligns across 10 bases. J lost 2 bases, V lost 6 bases, and 4 bases had no gene match. The CDR3 is 15 amino acids. Germline V gene data show CDR1 as MNHEY and CDR2 as SVGEGT. The CDR3 region is CASRAGQGPYNEQFF. Written as DNA, the CDR3 is TGTGCCAGCAGGGCGGGACAGGGGCCCTACAATGAGCAGTTCTTC.

The chain carries TRBV7-9 and TRBJ2-2; 7 bases line up with TRBD1. This CDR3 is 15 amino acids long. The J segment lost 2 bases and the V segment lost 7 bases, leaving 7 bases of the junction unmatched. Germline V gene lookup returns CDR1 SEHNR and CDR2 FQNEAQ (reference sequence). The CDR3 sequence: CASNENRGNTGELFF. CDR3 DNA sequence: TGTGCCAGCAACGAAAACAGGGGAAACACCGGGGAGCTGTTTTTT.

This clonotype came up many times. The V gene is TRBV27, the J gene TRBJ2-1; 10 bases match TRBD1. The germline gives CDR1 MNHEY, CDR2 SMNVEV (reference sequence). V lost 6 bases to trimming and J lost 7 bases; unmatched junction nucleotides: 9. The CDR3 loop spans 15 amino acids. As DNA, the CDR3 is TGTGCCAGCAGAAAACCGGGACAGGGGCTGAATGAGCAGTTCTTC. Its protein is CASRKPGQGLNEQFF.

About this clonotype itself: A read error may explain this, as a much larger clone is one base away. The chain uses TRBV7-6 and TRBJ2-3, with TRBD2 as a possible D gene (7 bases). V was clipped by 8 bases and J by 7 bases, with 13 bases between them. The CDR3 has 12 residues. Germline loops: CDR1 SGHVS, CDR2 FNYEAQ. The CDR3 spells CASGGASYTQYF. The CDR3 region has the DNA TGTGCCAGCGGGGGGGCGTCCTATACGCAGTATTTT. Full variable domain (remainder filled in from reference TRBV7-6 and TRBJ2-3): GAGVSQSPRYKVTKRGQDVALRCDPISGHVSLYWYRQALGQGPEFLTYFNYEAQQDKSGLPNDRFSAERPEGSISTLTIQRTEQRDSAMYRCASGGASYTQYFGPGTRLTVL.

This clonotype has at least ten counts. The rearrangement joins TRBV5-5 to TRBJ1-1; D might be TRBD1 (6 bases). Germline CDR1 is SGHKS and CDR2 is YYEKEE (reference sequence). The CDR3 is 15 residues long. The ends were cut back, 5 bases at V and 1 base at J, with 15 bases in the middle. The CDR3 here is CASRSWTVKNTEAFF. In nucleotides, the CDR3 is TGTGCCAGCAGAAGTTGGACAGTAAAGAACACTGAAGCTTTCTTT.

This clonotype was recorded at least ten times. The chain combines TRBV20-1 with TRBJ2-5; D unresolved. Trimming left V 5 bases short and J 5 bases short, with 18 bases between. Germline loops: CDR1 DFQATT, CDR2 SNEGSKA (reference sequence). The CDR3 runs 14 residues. CDR3: CSAPGHDRDETQYF. CDR3 bases: TGCAGTGCTCCCGGGCATGATCGAGACGAGACCCAGTACTTC.

This clonotype came up many times. The genes are TRBV5-1 and TRBJ2-5; 8 bases align to TRBD1. This CDR3 spans 17 amino acids. V was pared by 2 bases and J by 7 bases, with 16 bases of the junction left unmatched. From germline, CDR1 is SGHRS and CDR2 YFSETQ. In DNA form, the CDR3 reads TGCGCCAGCAGCTTCTCTTTCTCGGGACAGGATAGGGGGACCCAGTACTTC. Translating gives CASSFSFSGQDRGTQYF.

The V and J genes are TRBV5-1 and TRBJ1-3; D gene ambiguous. The V and J ends lost 0 bases and 0 bases respectively, with 10 bases between them. The CDR3 totals 16 residues. Per the germline V gene, CDR1 is SGHRS and CDR2 is YFSETQ. The CDR3 loop reads CASSLAQTSSGNTIYF. In DNA form, the CDR3 reads TGCGCCAGCAGCTTGGCCCAAACCAGCTCTGGAAACACCATATATTTT.

This clonotype was seen ten or more times. The chain recombines TRBV3-1 with TRBJ2-3; D unclear. Germline assignment: CDR1 LGHDT and CDR2 YNNKEL (reference sequence). The CDR3 length is 15 residues. The ends were cut back, 1 base at V and 3 bases at J, with 11 bases in the middle. The DNA for the CDR3 is TGTGCCAGCAGCCAAGGGCCCTTTTCGACAGATACGCAGTATTTT. This codes for CASSQGPFSTDTQYF.

This clonotype was recorded at least ten times. This chain links TRBV29-1 with TRBJ2-7; the D is unclear. CDR1 is SQVTM, CDR2 ANQGSEA, per germline. CDR3 size: 12 residues. V was trimmed by 3 bases and J by 6 bases, leaving 12 bases between them. Here the CDR3 reads CSVDLGFGEQYF. The CDR3 bases are TGCAGCGTTGATCTGGGGTTTGGCGAGCAGTACTTC.

This clonotype appeared many times. The chain links TRBV5-1 to TRBJ1-2, with 10 nucleotides matching TRBD1. Germline V gene data show CDR1 as SGHRS and CDR2 as YFSETQ. The ends lost 0 bases at V and 12 bases at J; junction bases unmatched: 11. This CDR3 spans 15 amino acids. The CDR3 DNA reads TGCGCCAGCAGCTTGGCCGGGACAGGGGTATTTGGGAACACCTTC. Translated: CASSLAGTGVFGNTF.

This clonotype was counted only a few times. CDR3 nucleotide sequence: TGTGCCGCAAATTCAGGCGACACCGGGGAGCTGTTTTTT. Amino acids: CAANSGDTGELFF. The chain joins TRBV6-1 to TRBJ2-2, with no clear D. CDR1 and CDR2 (germline): MNHNS, SASEGT. V was cut by 11 bases and J by 3 bases, with 13 bases left in between. CDR3 length: 13 amino acids.